This TCR beta chain was obtained from a study of shared clonotypes between healthy human individuals. Comment on this clone: What it binds is unknown.

Produced via immunoSEQ multiplex PCR; TCRdb's table is partial and in-frame only. This table holds around 600,000 clones, 97% found once. The CDR3 is made up of 13 amino acids. From germline, CDR1 is SNHLY and CDR2 FYNNEI. V shed 7 bases, J shed 5 bases, and the junction held 2 bases outside the gene matches. Study-wide points: Clonotype sharing among donors was expected to depend on sequencing depth.

The material sequenced was naive CD4+ T cells sorted from blood. This sample's subset: CD45RA+ positively selected. This TCR derives from a woman in her twenties or thirties in good health. J is TRBJ2-2 and V is TRBV2; 9 nucleotides align to TRBD1. The CDR3 loop is CASIGQGTGELFF. The CDR3 region has the DNA TGTGCCAGCATTGGACAGGGGACCGGGGAGCTGTTTTTT.